This entry describes one T cell receptor (beta chain). Amplification used 60 Vbeta primers and 13 Jbeta primers. Using immunoSEQ multiplex PCR, the repertoire was profiled, and TCRdb retains in-frame clones only, with some absent. This table holds 90,000 to 100,000 clones, about 75% found once. The data belong to a study of cytomegalovirus exposure and HLA in healthy donors. CDR3 length equals 16 residues. CDR1 is SGHDN and CDR2 is FVKESK in the germline V gene. The junction had 6 bases not matched to a gene; V was cut back by 0 bases and J by 5 bases. Sequencing was done on a sample of PBMCs. This chain joins TRBV14 and TRBJ2-7; 11 bases fit TRBD1. This receptor was identified in a woman between 40 and 55 years old in good health and CMV-seronegative. The CDR3 DNA sequence: TGTGCCAGCAGCCAAGAGGGGAGGACAGGGGGCGACGAGCAGTACTTC. Its translation: CASSQEGRTGGDEQYF.